This T cell receptor (beta chain) was found in a study of CXCR3-negative and CXCR3-positive naive CD8 T cells. Overall study context: Around 140 million TRB reads were obtained overall (about 1.5 +/- 0.3 million per library).

In regard to this clonotype: Its matching antigen is unknown.

Naive CD8+ T cells showed CD45RO-CCR7+CD27+CD95-. This CDR3 comprises 14 residues. Per the germline V gene, CDR1 is MNHEY and CDR2 is SMNVEV (reference sequence). Each TRB cDNA library was prepared by 5' RACE (with UMI labels). Reanalyzing the 5' RACE reads, TCRdb keeps one entry per CDR3 protein, without DNA. The sample includes 150,000 or so distinct CDR3 sequences. Broader study findings: The study found more hydrophobic TRB CDR3s in CXCR3-positive naive cells than in CXCR3-negative naive cells. Across naive subsets, surface CD5 expression was comparable, and TCR strength was inferred from properties of the TRB CDR3.

Sequenced material: naive CXCR3- CD8+ T cells from blood. The subset here: CD45RO-CCR7+CD27+CD95- naive CD8+ T cells lacking CXCR3 (TNR3-). The chain combines TRBV27 with TRBJ2-5; TCRdb proposes TRBD1, but this gene call is untestable without DNA. The receptor was derived from a human donor in good health. Some clones in this sample may be carry-over from other donors' samples. The CDR3 region is CASSLTLQGETQYF.